This T cell receptor beta chain was recovered during a study of human T cells and chemical hapten exposure. TCRdb re-called the RACE reads through MiXCR, storing one row per CDR3 protein. The sample records under 400,000 distinct CDR3 sequences, approximately 5.1% being singletons. Time point denoted: pre-sensitization, week 0. Noted treatment: therapeutic diphenylcyclopropenone sensitization with weekly scalp DPC. This clonotype has just a few counts. This CDR3 has 13 amino acids. V lost 5 bases, J lost 5 bases, and 13 bases lay in between. The chain recombines TRBV12-3 or TRBV12-4 with TRBJ2-7, with D unresolved. This TCR derives from a woman aged 45 to 65 with alopecia areata. Some clones in this sample may be carry-over from other donors' samples. Material: whole blood, obtained in connection with sensitization to the hapten diphenylcyclopropenone (DPC). The CDR3 DNA sequence: TGTGCCAGCAGTCTCGCGGTTTGGCACGAGCAGTACTTC. Translation gives CASSLAVWHEQYF.